These 22 T cell receptor beta chains came from one sample sequenced in a study of blood T cell repertoires in COVID-19. Sequenced by immunoSEQ multiplex PCR; TCRdb stores in-frame clones only, minus some. The table has 90,000 or so clones, roughly 86% seen once; the top ten hold approximately 8.1%. Input material: peripheral blood. The receptors come from a man in his forties or fifties with active COVID-19.

There are a few counts of this clone. Here the CDR3 DNA reads TGTGCCAGCAGCTTAGATGGGGGACAGCCCTATGGCTACACCTTC. The encoded protein is CASSLDGGQPYGYTF. The V gene is TRBV7-2, the J gene TRBJ1-2; the match to TRBD1 covers 7 bases. Trimming removed 1 base from V and 4 bases from J; junction bases left unmatched: 6. This CDR3 region has 15 residues. CDR1 and CDR2 (germline): SGHTA, FQGNSA.

The chain couples TRBV11-3 to TRBJ2-5; a weak D match, TRBD1 (6 bases). This CDR3 contains 14 residues. Germline CDR1 SGHNT, CDR2 YENEEA. The V end was cut by 1 base, the J end by 4 bases, with 10 bases between. The CDR3 reads CASSLGGQGETQYF. The CDR3 DNA follows: TGTGCCAGCAGCTTAGGGGGGCAGGGAGAGACCCAGTACTTC. The whole variable domain, remainder taken from reference TRBV11-3 and TRBJ2-5, is EAGVVQSPRYKIIEKKQPVAFWCNPISGHNTLYWYLQNLGQGPELLIRYENEEAVDDSQLPKDRFSAERLKGVDSTLKIQPAELGDSAVYLCASSLGGQGETQYFGPGTRLLVL.

The rearrangement joins TRBV4-3 to TRBJ2-2, with 7 bases that match TRBD1. This CDR3 spans 14 amino acids. From germline, CDR1 is LGHNA and CDR2 YSLEER. V shed 4 bases, J shed 3 bases, and the junction held 2 bases outside the gene matches. CDR3 coding DNA: TGCGCCAGCAGCCCCGGACAGGACACCGGGGAGCTGTTTTTT. It encodes CASSPGQDTGELFF.

The CDR3 loop reads CASRGQGAGQPQHF. As DNA, the CDR3 is TGTGCCAGCAGGGGACAGGGGGCTGGTCAGCCCCAGCATTTT. The chain links TRBV2 to TRBJ1-5, with 12 positions matching TRBD1. Trimming at V came to 6 bases and at J to 6 bases, leaving 3 bases not matched to a gene. The CDR3 runs 14 residues. Germline V gives CDR1 SNHLY, CDR2 FYNNEI. The variable domain in full, completed from reference TRBV2 and TRBJ1-5, reads EPEVTQTPSHQVTQMGQEVILRCVPISNHLYFYWYRQILGQKVEFLVSFYNNEISEKSEIFDDQFSVERPDGSNFTLKIRSTKLEDSAMYFCASRGQGAGQPQHFGDGTRLSIL.

V usage is TRBV5-4 and J usage is TRBJ1-2; D is uncertain. Trimming took off 4 bases at V and 1 base at J, with 11 bases between the two ends. The CDR3 length is 14 residues. CDR1 is SGHNT and CDR2 is YYREEE in the germline V gene (reference sequence). The CDR3 is CASSPEKINYGYTF. Written as DNA, the CDR3 is TGTGCCAGCAGCCCGGAGAAAATTAACTATGGCTACACCTTC.

The V call is TRBV3-1 (or the pseudogene TRBV3-2), the J call TRBJ1-2; tentatively, D is TRBD1 (6 bases). Trimming stripped 1 base from V and 8 bases from J, with 8 bases between. Germline V gives CDR1 LGHDT, CDR2 YNNKEL (reference sequence). The CDR3 has 12 residues. The CDR3: CASSQGGGGYTF. As DNA, the CDR3 is TGTGCCAGCAGCCAAGGTGGGGGCGGCTACACCTTC.

This rearrangement joins TRBV5-1 to TRBJ2-5, with D perhaps matching TRBD2 (7 bases). The ends were cut back, 6 bases at V and 4 bases at J, with 19 bases in the middle. Germline CDR1 and CDR2: SGHRS and YFSETQ. The CDR3 totals 15 residues. CDR3 protein: CASTTTSGGRETQYF. The CDR3 coding sequence is TGCGCCAGCACCACCACGTCGGGGGGCAGAGAGACCCAGTACTTC.

The CDR3 DNA follows: TGTGCCACCACGACCAGCCGGGGGGCCTCTGATACGCAGTATTTT. This sequence encodes CATTTSRGASDTQYF. J is TRBJ2-3 and V is TRBV24-1, with TRBD2 as a possible D gene (7 bases). Germline assignment: CDR1 KGHDR and CDR2 SFDVKD. This CDR3 is 15 amino acids long. The V gene lost 8 bases and the J gene lost 6 bases, with 20 bases spanning the gap.

The chain links TRBV2 to TRBJ2-2; D possibly corresponds to TRBD1 (6 bases). The germline V and J ends were trimmed by 5 bases and 2 bases, with 12 bases remaining between them. The V gene's germline CDR1 is SNHLY and CDR2 FYNNEI. The CDR3 extends over 15 amino acids. This CDR3 is CASSTGYSNTGELFF. CDR3 sequence (DNA): TGTGCCAGCAGTACAGGGTACTCAAACACCGGGGAGCTGTTTTTT.

The chain uses TRBV5-6 and TRBJ1-5, with D unresolved. The germline V gene encodes CDR1 SGHDT and CDR2 YYEEEE. Trimming pared 0 bases from V and 0 bases from J, leaving 10 bases between. CDR3 length: 16 amino acids. The DNA of the CDR3 is TGTGCCAGCAGCTTGGCCGGCGGGAATAGCAATCAGCCCCAGCATTTT. Its protein is CASSLAGGNSNQPQHF.

The CDR3 is CASSESGGDTDTQYF. The CDR3, as DNA: TGTGCCAGCAGTGAATCGGGGGGAGACACAGATACGCAGTATTTT. The chain is built from TRBV2 and TRBJ2-3, with 7 bases fitting TRBD2. Germline lookup yields CDR1 SNHLY and CDR2 FYNNEI. This CDR3 has 15 residues. V shed 2 bases and J 2 bases; nucleotides not matched to a gene: 4.

The chain couples TRBV28 to TRBJ2-7; 9 bases line up with TRBD1. The CDR3 consists of 17 residues. V was pared by 6 bases and J by 3 bases, with 15 bases of the junction left unmatched. Germline V gene lookup returns CDR1 MDHEN and CDR2 SYDVKM. The CDR3 sequence: CASRPLNRDRVDYEQYF. DNA for the CDR3: TGTGCCAGCAGACCTCTCAACCGGGACAGGGTGGACTACGAGCAGTACTTC.

The chain recombines TRBV6-5 with TRBJ1-2, with 10 bases that match TRBD1. CDR3 length equals 12 residues. In germline, CDR1 is MNHEY, CDR2 SVGAGI. The ends lost 6 bases at V and 8 bases at J; junction bases unmatched: 3. CDR3 sequence: CASRGTGEGYTF. The CDR3 region has the DNA TGTGCCAGCAGGGGGACAGGGGAGGGCTACACCTTC.

The chain carries TRBV14 and TRBJ2-5; TRBD1 aligns across 7 bases. The CDR3 runs to 15 residues. Trimming removed 4 bases from V and 2 bases from J; junction bases left unmatched: 7. Germline CDR1 SGHDN, CDR2 FVKESK. The CDR3 nucleotides are TGTGCCAGCAGCCCTAGGACAGGCGTACAAGAGACCCAGTACTTC. This gives the protein CASSPRTGVQETQYF.

The genes are TRBV15 and TRBJ2-7, with D possibly TRBD2 on 5 matching bases. CDR1 is LNHNV, CDR2 YYDKDF, per germline (reference sequence). The germline V and J ends were trimmed by 8 bases and 1 base, with 9 bases remaining between them. The CDR3 totals 12 residues. CDR3 sequence (DNA): TGTGCCACCTCCGGGGTATCCTACGAGCAGTACTTC. As protein: CATSGVSYEQYF.

The chain combines TRBV14 with TRBJ1-1; TRBD1 is a possible D gene (6 bases). V dropped 3 bases and J dropped 1 base, with 15 bases sitting between them. Germline CDR1 reads SGHDN; CDR2 reads FVKESK. This CDR3 is built from 16 residues. The CDR3 is CASSQRTGTQNTEAFF. CDR3 DNA sequence: TGTGCCAGCAGCCAGCGCACCGGGACACAGAACACTGAAGCTTTCTTT.

V is TRBV19 and J is TRBJ2-3; 10 bases align to TRBD1. This CDR3 contains 16 residues. The germline V gene encodes CDR1 LNHDA and CDR2 SQIVND (reference sequence). V trimming: 1 base; J trimming: 4 bases; junction bases outside the gene matches: 5. CDR3 protein: CASSIGAGTGADTQYF. For the CDR3, the DNA is TGTGCCAGTAGTATAGGAGCCGGGACAGGGGCAGATACGCAGTATTTT.

The chain links TRBV24-1 to TRBJ1-5, with TRBD1 matching 12 bases. This CDR3 spans 22 amino acids. Germline CDR1 reads KGHDR; CDR2 reads SFDVKD. Losses at the gene ends were 8 bases for V and 2 bases for J; bases not matched to a gene: 24. In DNA form, the CDR3 reads TGTGCCACCAATACAAGGATTGGAAACCGGGACAGGGGGCGGTTGTGCAATCAGCCCCAGCATTTT. Protein sequence: CATNTRIGNRDRGRLCNQPQHF.

This clone has more than one count but fewer than ten. This chain links TRBV9 with TRBJ2-2; D unresolved. CDR3 length equals 14 residues. Germline values: CDR1 SGDLS, CDR2 YYNGEE. V was cut by 2 bases and J by 3 bases, with 8 bases left in between. The CDR3 region has the DNA TGTGCCAGCAGCGTCCTCTCAGACACCGGGGAGCTGTTTTTT. Amino acids: CASSVLSDTGELFF.

The J gene is TRBJ2-7, the V gene TRBV28, with TRBD2 as a possible D gene (5 bases). The CDR3 has 12 amino acids. V dropped 10 bases and J dropped 3 bases, with 13 bases sitting between them. CDR1 and CDR2 (germline): MDHEN, SYDVKM. The CDR3 reads CAKWRVHYEQYF. The DNA for the CDR3 is TGTGCCAAATGGCGGGTACACTACGAGCAGTACTTC.

The CDR3: CASSLSTSGNTIYF. Written as DNA, the CDR3 is TGTGCCAGCAGTTTGTCTACTTCTGGAAACACCATATATTTT. The genes are TRBV28 and TRBJ1-3, with D uncertain. Germline V gene lookup returns CDR1 MDHEN and CDR2 SYDVKM. V was clipped by 3 bases and J by 1 base, with 7 bases between them. This CDR3 contains 14 residues.

The V call is TRBV11-3, the J call TRBJ2-2, with 7 bases identical to TRBD2. The CDR3 has 15 amino acids. Looked up from germline, CDR1 is SGHNT and CDR2 is YENEEA. Germline trimming cut 4 bases from V and 6 bases from J; bases unmatched to any gene: 8. In DNA, the CDR3 is TGTGCCAGCAGCTCATCCGGGACTACTCCCGGGGAGCTGTTTTTT. Residues: CASSSSGTTPGELFF.